A selection of T cell receptor beta chains follows, all from one sample in a study of CD8 T cells in Susac syndrome. TCRdb redid the calling of the immunoSEQ multiplex PCR reads with MiXCR, one entry per CDR3 protein. The sample contains approximately 150,000 distinct CDR3 sequences, roughly 95% of which appear only once. The sequencing sample was made of CD4+ T cells from PBMCs. The origin of the receptors is a human donor in good health. Both conserved end residues are part of each CDR3. Each record gives: J gene, D gene, clone size, V gene, CDR3 DNA, CDR3 protein. The D gene is left open where the match is weak. Some rows have no size entry. The others give once, few or many, or a class for an expanded clone.

J gene: TRBJ1-1; D gene: .; clone size: .; V gene: TRBV6-6; CDR3 DNA: TGTGCCAGCAGTTACGATCCGAACACTGAAGCTTTCTTT; CDR3 protein: CASSYDPNTEAFF
J gene: TRBJ2-5; D gene: TRBD2; clone size: .; V gene: TRBV28; CDR3 DNA: TGTGCCAGCAGTTTGGGTCTAGCGGGAAGAGAGACCCAGTACTTC; CDR3 protein: CASSLGLAGRETQYF
J gene: TRBJ2-6; D gene: TRBD1; clone size: .; V gene: TRBV6-1; CDR3 DNA: TGTGCCAGCAGTAGAAGGGACAGGGGAAATTCTGGGGCCAACGTCCTGACTTTC; CDR3 protein: CASSRRDRGNSGANVLTF
J gene: TRBJ1-5; D gene: TRBD1; clone size: once; V gene: TRBV4-1; CDR3 DNA: TGCGCCAGCAGCCAAGCGGGACAGGGAGTAGGTCAGCCCCAGCATTTT; CDR3 protein: CASSQAGQGVGQPQHF
J gene: TRBJ1-3; D gene: TRBD1; clone size: .; V gene: TRBV5-4; CDR3 DNA: TGTGCCAGCAGCTCCAGGGGGAGAGGATCTGGAAACACCATATATTTT; CDR3 protein: CASSSRGRGSGNTIYF
J gene: TRBJ2-1; D gene: TRBD2; clone size: .; V gene: TRBV27; CDR3 DNA: TGTGCCAGCAGTCGCCCGACCTGGCGGGAGGGGCACAATGAGCAGTTCTTC; CDR3 protein: CASSRPTWREGHNEQFF
J gene: TRBJ1-2; D gene: TRBD1; clone size: .; V gene: TRBV6-5; CDR3 DNA: TGTGCCAGCAGCTCCGGGACAGAAACCTATGGCTACACCTTC; CDR3 protein: CASSSGTETYGYTF
J gene: TRBJ2-7; D gene: TRBD2; clone size: .; V gene: TRBV5-1; CDR3 DNA: TGCGCCAGCAGCAAAAGCTCTAGCGGGTACGAGCAGTACTTC; CDR3 protein: CASSKSSSGYEQYF
J gene: TRBJ2-1; D gene: TRBD2; clone size: .; V gene: TRBV5-1; CDR3 DNA: TGCGCCAGCAGCTTGTTCACTAGCGGGAGGGACAATGAGCAGTTCTTC; CDR3 protein: CASSLFTSGRDNEQFF
J gene: TRBJ1-1; D gene: .; clone size: .; V gene: TRBV29-1; CDR3 DNA: TGCAGCGTTGATCAGGGCGGATGGAGGACTGAAGCTTTCTTT; CDR3 protein: CSVDQGGWRTEAFF
J gene: TRBJ2-5; D gene: .; clone size: .; V gene: TRBV7-2; CDR3 DNA: TGTGCCAGCAGCTTACCTGGGAGTAGGGGGACCCAGTACTTC; CDR3 protein: CASSLPGSRGTQYF
J gene: TRBJ1-4; D gene: .; clone size: .; V gene: TRBV4-2; CDR3 DNA: TGTGCCAGCAGCCCCCAGGAGATCACTAATGAAAAACTGTTTTTT; CDR3 protein: CASSPQEITNEKLFF
J gene: TRBJ1-3; D gene: .; clone size: once; V gene: TRBV9; CDR3 DNA: TGTGCCAGCAGCGGAAACCGGGATATAGCTGGCAACACCATATATTTT; CDR3 protein: CASSGNRDIAGNTIYF
J gene: TRBJ1-5; D gene: TRBD1; clone size: .; V gene: TRBV20-1; CDR3 DNA: TGCAGTGCAACAGGGGGCAGGAGCAATCAGCCCCAGCATTTT; CDR3 protein: CSATGGRSNQPQHF
J gene: TRBJ2-1; D gene: TRBD2; clone size: .; V gene: TRBV20-1; CDR3 DNA: TGCAGTGCTAGCCCGGGACTAGCGGCCTCCTACAATGAGCAGTTCTTC; CDR3 protein: CSASPGLAASYNEQFF
J gene: TRBJ2-5; D gene: .; clone size: .; V gene: TRBV5-4; CDR3 DNA: TGTGCCAGCAGCGCGCCGGGCCTGGGACGGGAGACCCAGTACTTC; CDR3 protein: CASSAPGLGRETQYF
J gene: TRBJ2-7; D gene: .; clone size: .; V gene: TRBV20-1; CDR3 DNA: TGCAGTGCTAGAGATCGAAGCACCTACGAGCAGTACTTC; CDR3 protein: CSARDRSTYEQYF
J gene: TRBJ1-5; D gene: .; clone size: .; V gene: TRBV24-1; CDR3 DNA: TGTGCCACCAGTGATTTGGATAGCAATCAGCCCCAGCATTTT; CDR3 protein: CATSDLDSNQPQHF
J gene: TRBJ1-1; D gene: .; clone size: .; V gene: TRBV5-1; CDR3 DNA: TGCGCCAGCAGCCCCACAGGGCGGGGGTTTGAAGCTTTCTTT; CDR3 protein: CASSPTGRGFEAFF
J gene: TRBJ1-2; D gene: .; clone size: once; V gene: TRBV30; CDR3 DNA: TGTGCCTGGAGTGTGGAGCCTAACTATGGCTACACCTTC; CDR3 protein: CAWSVEPNYGYTF
J gene: TRBJ2-7; D gene: TRBD2; clone size: .; V gene: TRBV30; CDR3 DNA: TGTGCCTGGAGTGGGACTAGCGGCGTCTACGAGCAGTACTTC; CDR3 protein: CAWSGTSGVYEQYF
J gene: TRBJ1-1; D gene: .; clone size: .; V gene: TRBV6-1; CDR3 DNA: TGTGCCAGTGGGCGGGAGAGAATGACTGAAGCTTTCTTT; CDR3 protein: CASGRERMTEAFF
J gene: TRBJ1-2; D gene: .; clone size: .; V gene: TRBV7-9; CDR3 DNA: TGTGCCAGCAGCCCCCTCGCAGCTAACTATGGCTACACCTTC; CDR3 protein: CASSPLAANYGYTF
J gene: TRBJ2-1; D gene: TRBD2; clone size: .; V gene: TRBV2; CDR3 DNA: TGTGCCAGCAGGCCCGGAGCGGGAGGGCCTAGAGGTGAGCAGTTCTTC; CDR3 protein: CASRPGAGGPRGEQFF
J gene: TRBJ2-4; D gene: .; clone size: once; V gene: TRBV18; CDR3 DNA: TGTGCCAGCTCACCACCGTACGGGCAGACAATAGCCAAAAACATTCAGTACTTC; CDR3 protein: CASSPPYGQTIAKNIQYF
J gene: TRBJ2-7; D gene: .; clone size: .; V gene: TRBV19; CDR3 DNA: TGTGCCAGTAGTATGACCGGACTCCTCACCTACGAGCAGTACTTC; CDR3 protein: CASSMTGLLTYEQYF
J gene: TRBJ2-3; D gene: .; clone size: .; V gene: TRBV18; CDR3 DNA: TGTGCCAGCTCACCACCAAGCGGCGCAGATACGCAGTATTTT; CDR3 protein: CASSPPSGADTQYF
J gene: TRBJ2-7; D gene: .; clone size: few; V gene: TRBV5-4; CDR3 DNA: TGTGCCAGCAGCCCCCTTAGGGGTGGGAGAGGGTACGAGCAGTACTTC; CDR3 protein: CASSPLRGGRGYEQYF
J gene: TRBJ1-2; D gene: .; clone size: .; V gene: TRBV6-6; CDR3 DNA: TGTGCCAGCAGTTCCCCAGGGGTGAGGTCTGGCTACACCTTC; CDR3 protein: CASSSPGVRSGYTF
J gene: TRBJ2-1; D gene: .; clone size: .; V gene: TRBV5-1; CDR3 DNA: TGCGCCAGCAGCTTAGGACATGACTCCTACAATGAGCAGTTCTTC; CDR3 protein: CASSLGHDSYNEQFF
J gene: TRBJ1-5; D gene: .; clone size: .; V gene: TRBV6-2/TRBV6-3; CDR3 DNA: TGTGCCAGCAGCTTCGGGGGGGGCTCGTCCCAGCATTTT; CDR3 protein: CASSFGGGSSQHF
J gene: TRBJ2-2; D gene: .; clone size: .; V gene: TRBV24-1; CDR3 DNA: TGTGCCACCAGTGAAGGAGGCGGGGAGCTGTTTTTT; CDR3 protein: CATSEGGGELFF
J gene: TRBJ2-5; D gene: TRBD1; clone size: .; V gene: TRBV5-6; CDR3 DNA: TGTGCCAGCAGAGGGACAGGGGGCCAAGAGACCCAGTACTTC; CDR3 protein: CASRGTGGQETQYF
J gene: TRBJ1-1; D gene: TRBD1; clone size: .; V gene: TRBV29-1; CDR3 DNA: TGCAGCGTTGATCGGACAGGGATGAACACTGAAGCTTTCTTT; CDR3 protein: CSVDRTGMNTEAFF
J gene: TRBJ2-3; D gene: .; clone size: .; V gene: TRBV7-2; CDR3 DNA: TGTGCCAGCAGCTTGGGAATTGGACTCCGCACAGATACGCAGTATTTT; CDR3 protein: CASSLGIGLRTDTQYF
J gene: TRBJ2-3; D gene: TRBD2; clone size: .; V gene: TRBV19; CDR3 DNA: TGTGCCAGTAGTATGCGGGAGGGCCGGGCAGATACGCAGTATTTT; CDR3 protein: CASSMREGRADTQYF
J gene: TRBJ2-3; D gene: .; clone size: .; V gene: TRBV9; CDR3 DNA: TGTGCCAGCAGTACCCCCCGTGATACGCAGTATTTT; CDR3 protein: CASSTPRDTQYF
J gene: TRBJ2-1; D gene: TRBD2; clone size: .; V gene: TRBV29-1; CDR3 DNA: TGCAGCGTTGTCCCCGGACTAGCGATCAATGAGCAGTTCTTC; CDR3 protein: CSVVPGLAINEQFF
J gene: TRBJ1-5; D gene: .; clone size: .; V gene: TRBV5-1; CDR3 DNA: TGCGCCAGCAGCCCAGGAGAATCAAATCAGCCCCAGCATTTT; CDR3 protein: CASSPGESNQPQHF
J gene: TRBJ1-2; D gene: TRBD1; clone size: .; V gene: TRBV5-6; CDR3 DNA: TGTGCCAGCAGCCCCAGAGGACAGGGAGGCTACACCTTC; CDR3 protein: CASSPRGQGGYTF
J gene: TRBJ2-3; D gene: TRBD2; clone size: .; V gene: TRBV6-5; CDR3 DNA: TGTGCCAGCAGTTACCTGGGACTAGCGGGAGAGGGCACAGATACGCAGTATTTT; CDR3 protein: CASSYLGLAGEGTDTQYF
J gene: TRBJ1-2; D gene: TRBD1; clone size: .; V gene: TRBV4-2; CDR3 DNA: TGTGCCAGCAGCCGGAACAGGGGTAAAACCTATGGCTACACCTTC; CDR3 protein: CASSRNRGKTYGYTF
J gene: TRBJ1-1; D gene: TRBD1; clone size: .; V gene: TRBV20-1; CDR3 DNA: TGCAGTGCGGACAGGGCCACTGAAGCTTTCTTT; CDR3 protein: CSADRATEAFF
J gene: TRBJ2-3; D gene: TRBD2; clone size: once; V gene: TRBV20-1; CDR3 DNA: TGCAGTGCTAGAGAAAGCGGGAGGCGCACAGATACGCAGTATTTT; CDR3 protein: CSARESGRRTDTQYF
J gene: TRBJ2-7; D gene: TRBD1; clone size: .; V gene: TRBV2; CDR3 DNA: TGTGCCAGCAGACAGGGGGCAAACGAGCAGTACTTC; CDR3 protein: CASRQGANEQYF
J gene: TRBJ2-6; D gene: TRBD1; clone size: .; V gene: TRBV19; CDR3 DNA: TGTGCCAGTAACCCGTACCGGGACAGGGGCATCTCTGGGGCCAACGTCCTGACTTTC; CDR3 protein: CASNPYRDRGISGANVLTF
J gene: TRBJ2-1; D gene: .; clone size: .; V gene: TRBV6-1; CDR3 DNA: TGTGCCAGCATCTGGTCAGACTACAATGAGCAGTTCTTC; CDR3 protein: CASIWSDYNEQFF
J gene: TRBJ2-1; D gene: TRBD2; clone size: .; V gene: TRBV15; CDR3 DNA: TGTGCCACCAGCAGAGAATCTAGCGGGAGGGCGTACAATGAGCAGTTCTTC; CDR3 protein: CATSRESSGRAYNEQFF
J gene: TRBJ2-7; D gene: .; clone size: .; V gene: TRBV18; CDR3 DNA: TGTGCCAGCTCACCCACCGTCGGCACAGTTGTCTACGAGCAGTACTTC; CDR3 protein: CASSPTVGTVVYEQYF
J gene: TRBJ2-3; D gene: .; clone size: .; V gene: TRBV4-1; CDR3 DNA: TGCGCCAGCAGCGTGGCCCTACCGGGAAGATCCCACACAGATACGCAGTATTTT; CDR3 protein: CASSVALPGRSHTDTQYF
J gene: TRBJ2-7; D gene: TRBD2; clone size: .; V gene: TRBV24-1; CDR3 DNA: TGTGCCACCAGTAGCAGCGGGGTAAACTACGAGCAGTACTTC; CDR3 protein: CATSSSGVNYEQYF
J gene: TRBJ2-1; D gene: TRBD2; clone size: .; V gene: TRBV3-1; CDR3 DNA: TGTGCCAGCAGCGTAGCGGGAGGATTAGGTAATGAGCAGTTCTTC; CDR3 protein: CASSVAGGLGNEQFF
J gene: TRBJ1-5; D gene: TRBD1; clone size: once; V gene: TRBV7-2; CDR3 DNA: TGTGCCAGCAGCTGGCGAGGGACAGGGGTCGATCAGCCCCAGCATTTT; CDR3 protein: CASSWRGTGVDQPQHF
J gene: TRBJ2-7; D gene: .; clone size: .; V gene: TRBV28; CDR3 DNA: TGTGCCAGCAGTCGACAGCGACCCTACGAGCAGTACTTC; CDR3 protein: CASSRQRPYEQYF
J gene: TRBJ1-4; D gene: .; clone size: once; V gene: TRBV20-1; CDR3 DNA: TGCAGTGCTAGAGATCGCCTGGGACACTTTAATGAAAAACTGTTTTTT; CDR3 protein: CSARDRLGHFNEKLFF
J gene: TRBJ1-2; D gene: .; clone size: .; V gene: TRBV7-9; CDR3 DNA: TGTGCCAGCAGCCTAGGGGGGCCAGATGGCTACACCTTC; CDR3 protein: CASSLGGPDGYTF
J gene: TRBJ2-5; D gene: .; clone size: .; V gene: TRBV3-1; CDR3 DNA: TGTGCCAGCAGCCAAGTGTCCAGGGCAGAGACCCAGTACTTC; CDR3 protein: CASSQVSRAETQYF
J gene: TRBJ2-3; D gene: .; clone size: .; V gene: TRBV6-6; CDR3 DNA: TGTGCCAGCAGTTACAGGGGGGCAGGGGTAGATACGCAGTATTTT; CDR3 protein: CASSYRGAGVDTQYF
J gene: TRBJ2-3; D gene: TRBD2; clone size: .; V gene: TRBV12-3/TRBV12-4; CDR3 DNA: TGTGCCAGCAGTTCCCCGACTAGCGGGATTGGCACAGATACGCAGTATTTT; CDR3 protein: CASSSPTSGIGTDTQYF